Listed below are T cell receptor beta chains from one sample, sequenced in a study of shared clonotypes between healthy human individuals. Some clones are missing from TCRdb's copy, which holds only in-frame ones; the method was immunoSEQ multiplex PCR. The sample has around 330,000 clones; less than 85% are singletons. The sample was memory CD4+ T cells sorted from blood. The receptors stem from a man between 25 and 39 years old in good health. The CDR3 runs from the conserved cysteine through the conserved F or W. A D gene is named only where the DNA matches it firmly. Clone size is stated in some rows and not others, as once, few, many or a class when expanded.

TRBJ2-3 | TRBV12-5 | NA | NA | TGTGCTAGTGGTTTGTCGGGGGCAGATACGCAGTATTTT | CASGLSGADTQYF
TRBJ2-1 | TRBV5-1 | few | NA | TGCGCCAGCAGCTTTGGCGGACAATTTGAGCAGTTCTTC | CASSFGGQFEQFF
TRBJ2-1 | TRBV6-5 | once | NA | TGTGCCAGCAGTCGGGTGAACAATGAGCAGTTCTTC | CASSRVNNEQFF
TRBJ2-6 | TRBV28 | NA | NA | TGTGCCAGCAGTCTTGGGGCAGGGCGCGGGGCTGGGGCCAACGTCCTGACTTTC | CASSLGAGRGAGANVLTF
TRBJ1-4 | TRBV2 | NA | TRBD1 | TGTGCCAGCAGCGGGACAGGGCGTGAAAAACTGTTTTTT | CASSGTGREKLFF
TRBJ2-3 | TRBV4-3 | many | NA | TGCGCCAGCAGCCAAGGCCTCAGCCCCACGCAGTATTTT | CASSQGLSPTQYF
TRBJ2-1 | TRBV5-1 | NA | NA | TGCGCCAGCAGCCTTTTAGGAGCGACCTACAATGAGCAGTTCTTC | CASSLLGATYNEQFF
TRBJ1-1 | TRBV5-4 | few | TRBD1 | TGTGCCAGCAGCTTGGACGCAGGGGGCACTGAAGCTTTCTTT | CASSLDAGGTEAFF
TRBJ1-4 | TRBV7-9 | NA | NA | TGTGCCAGCAGCTTTTCCAGAGGTTCAACTAATGAAAAACTGTTTTTT | CASSFSRGSTNEKLFF
TRBJ2-1 | TRBV15 | NA | NA | TGTGCCACCAGCAGAGATCTCCCCCGGGCCAAAAACAATGAGCAGTTCTTC | CATSRDLPRAKNNEQFF
TRBJ2-5 | TRBV5-6 | NA | TRBD1 | TGTGCCAGCAGCGAGGAAGCGACAGGGATTGAGGAGACCCAGTACTTC | CASSEEATGIEETQYF
TRBJ2-5 | TRBV27 | NA | NA | TGTGCCAGCAGTTTATTTGCAAGGGTTCAAGAGACCCAGTACTTC | CASSLFARVQETQYF
TRBJ2-1 | TRBV5-6 | NA | NA | TGTGCCAGCAGCTTTCTCGGGACTTCCGGATACAATGAGCAGTTCTTC | CASSFLGTSGYNEQFF
TRBJ1-2 | TRBV19 | NA | TRBD1 | TGTGCCAGTAGAAGACAGGGCTATGGCTACACCTTC | CASRRQGYGYTF
TRBJ2-1 | TRBV29-1 | NA | TRBD1 | TGCAGCGTCCGAGAACCGACCCTGACAGGGAGCTCCTACAATGAGCAGTTCTTC | CSVREPTLTGSSYNEQFF
TRBJ1-5 | TRBV6-1 | NA | NA | TGTGCCAGCAGTGAGGCTCGTTGGGGGCGTCAGCCCCAGCATTTT | CASSEARWGRQPQHF
TRBJ2-3 | TRBV19 | NA | NA | TGTGCCAGTAGTATATTCAGGGGTGGCGATACGCAGTATTTT | CASSIFRGGDTQYF
TRBJ2-1 | TRBV15 | few | NA | TGTGCCACCAGCAGAGATTTTGCTAACGAGCAGTTCTTC | CATSRDFANEQFF
TRBJ1-1 | TRBV18 | NA | NA | TGTGCCAGCTCACCGAGTAGAGACCTTGAAGCTTTCTTT | CASSPSRDLEAFF
TRBJ2-2 | TRBV9 | NA | NA | TGTGCCAGCAGCGTAATTGGGGAATCCGGGGAGCTGTTTTTT | CASSVIGESGELFF
TRBJ2-3 | TRBV2 | NA | TRBD1 | TGTGCCAGCAAGGGTCGGGACAGGGTCGGAGATACGCAGTATTTT | CASKGRDRVGDTQYF
TRBJ2-2 | TRBV7-3 | once | NA | TGTGCCAGCAGCCTAAGGCTCGGGACAACCGGGGAGCTGTTTTTT | CASSLRLGTTGELFF
TRBJ2-4 | TRBV13 | NA | NA | TGTGCCAGCAGCTCCAGCCGGGGCAAAAACATTCAGTACTTC | CASSSSRGKNIQYF
TRBJ2-5 | TRBV7-3 | NA | NA | TGTGCCAGCAGCTTAACCGTGGAAGAGACCCAGTACTTC | CASSLTVEETQYF